What follows are 29 T cell receptor beta chains derived from one specimen sequenced in a study of T cell responses to AZD1222 COVID-19 vaccine. The repertoire was sequenced with immunoSEQ multiplex PCR; TCRdb's copy has only in-frame clones and lacks some. The sample records 100,000 to 150,000 clones, around 85% being singletons. Sequencing used peripheral blood, obtained on day 0 of AZD1222 vaccination. The receptors derive from an adult in good health.

The sample holds a few counts of this clone. V and J are TRBV7-6 and TRBJ1-5; maybe TRBD1 (6 bases). V was pared by 4 bases and J by 9 bases, with 22 bases between. Looked up from germline, CDR1 is SGHVS and CDR2 is FNYEAQ. The CDR3 totals 16 residues. In nucleotides, the CDR3 is TGTGCCAGCAGCTCAAAACAGGGTACTCATATTGCGCCCCAGCATTTT. It specifies CASSSKQGTHIAPQHF. Combining the CDR3 with reference TRBV7-6 and TRBJ1-5 gives the whole variable domain GAGVSQSPRYKVTKRGQDVALRCDPISGHVSLYWYRQALGQGPEFLTYFNYEAQQDKSGLPNDRFSAERPEGSISTLTIQRTEQRDSAMYRCASSSKQGTHIAPQHFGDGTRLSIL.

A remark on this clone: One junction end does not reproduce the germline sequence, and a read error may be involved. V is TRBV7-7 and J is TRBJ2-2; 7 positions match TRBD1. The germline V gene has CDR1 SSHAT and CDR2 FNYEAQ (reference sequence). This CDR3 spans 15 amino acids. The CDR3 protein is CASSPDRENTGELFF. DNA of the CDR3: TGTGCTAGCAGCCCCGACAGGGAGAACACCGGGGAGCTGTTTTTT.

This clone was seen only once. This chain joins TRBV29-1 and TRBJ2-7, with D perhaps matching TRBD1 (6 bases). The length of the CDR3 is 11 residues. Germline CDR1 is SQVTM and CDR2 is ANQGSEA. Trimming left V 3 bases short and J 6 bases short, with 9 bases between. CDR3 coding DNA: TGCAGCGTTGATGCAGGGGTCGAGCAGTACTTC. Translated: CSVDAGVEQYF.

Remarks on this clone: This specimen includes other DNA sequences encoding the same CDR3. The V call is TRBV2, the J call TRBJ1-5, with 7 bases matching TRBD1. Germline lookup yields CDR1 SNHLY and CDR2 FYNNEI. The CDR3 is made up of 13 amino acids. Unmatched junction bases numbered 4, after V lost 7 bases and J lost 4 bases. The CDR3 loop is CASTRDSNQPQHF. For the CDR3, the DNA is TGTGCCAGCACCCGGGACAGTAATCAGCCCCAGCATTTT.

The genes are TRBV6-1 and TRBJ1-2; TRBD1 agrees at 7 bases. The CDR3 spans 14 residues. The J segment lost 4 bases and the V segment lost 1 base, leaving 3 bases of the junction unmatched. Germline V gene sequence: CDR1 MNHNS, CDR2 SASEGT. This CDR3 reads CASSEGDSFYGYTF. The CDR3 DNA sequence: TGTGCCAGCAGTGAAGGGGACAGTTTCTATGGCTACACCTTC.

The V and J genes are TRBV12-3 or TRBV12-4 and TRBJ1-2; no clear D. The CDR3 is 13 amino acids. V gave up 6 bases and J gave up 6 bases, with 14 bases separating them. As DNA, the CDR3 is TGTGCCAGCAGCCGGCGTCGGAAGAATGGCTACACCTTC. Residues: CASSRRRKNGYTF.

V and J are TRBV19 and TRBJ1-6; D ambiguous. Per the germline V gene, CDR1 is LNHDA and CDR2 is SQIVND (reference sequence). The CDR3 is 13 residues long. V shed 6 bases and J shed 7 bases, with 10 bases lying between them. CDR3 bases: TGTGCCAGTAGGGGATCGGGGAATTCACCCCTCCACTTT. This gives the protein CASRGSGNSPLHF.

V is TRBV7-2 and J is TRBJ2-3; TRBD2 aligns across 16 bases. The CDR3 runs 14 residues. Germline CDR1 SGHTA, CDR2 FQGNSA. Unmatched junction bases numbered 3, after V lost 3 bases and J lost 12 bases. The CDR3 DNA reads as TGTGCCAGCAGCTTGGGACTAGCGGGGGGGCCACAGTATTTT. This sequence encodes CASSLGLAGGPQYF.

The rearrangement links TRBV18 to TRBJ2-6; D gene ambiguous. Trimming stripped 6 bases from V and 1 base from J, with 13 bases between. CDR1 and CDR2 (germline): KGHSH, LQKENI. The CDR3 consists of 16 residues. The CDR3 DNA sequence: TGTGCCAGCTCCCGGCAGCCGCTTTCTGGGGCCAACGTCCTGACTTTC. This encodes CASSRQPLSGANVLTF. Supplemented by reference TRBV18 and TRBJ2-6, the full variable domain reads NAGVMQNPRHLVRRRGQEARLRCSPMKGHSHVYWYRQLPEEGLKFMVYLQKENIIDESGMPKERFSAEFPKEGPSILRIQQVVRGDSAAYFCASSRQPLSGANVLTFGAGSRLTVL.

The chain recombines TRBV5-1 with TRBJ2-7, with D perhaps matching TRBD1 (6 bases). Trimming left V 4 bases short and J 3 bases short, with 11 bases between. CDR3 size: 13 residues. CDR1 and CDR2 (germline): SGHRS, YFSETQ. CDR3 region: CASSSGQIYEQYF. The CDR3, as DNA: TGCGCCAGCAGCAGCGGACAGATCTACGAGCAGTACTTC.

This clone was seen only a few times. This rearrangement joins TRBV11-3 to TRBJ2-7; possibly TRBD2 for D (6 bases). The V gene lost 4 bases and the J gene lost 7 bases, with 11 bases spanning the gap. The V gene's germline CDR1 is SGHNT and CDR2 YENEEA. The CDR3 is made up of 12 amino acids. CDR3 loop: CASSYWGEEQYF. In DNA form, the CDR3 reads TGTGCCAGCAGCTATTGGGGGGAAGAGCAGTACTTC.

The chain's CDR3 is CASSLLLAGGPNEQFF. In DNA, the CDR3 is TGTGCCAGCAGTTTACTACTAGCGGGGGGGCCCAATGAGCAGTTCTTC. The chain uses TRBV27 and TRBJ2-1, with 13 bases that match TRBD2. The V gene end was trimmed by 2 bases and the J gene end by 6 bases; junction bases not matched to a gene: 4. CDR1 MNHEY and CDR2 SMNVEV come from the germline V gene (reference sequence). The CDR3 length is 16 residues.

The chain joins TRBV29-1 to TRBJ2-1, with unresolved D. The V end lost 0 bases, the J end lost 4 bases, and 7 bases lay between the germline ends. The germline V gene encodes CDR1 SQVTM and CDR2 ANQGSEA. The CDR3 covers 13 residues. Here the CDR3 reads CSVEDPVYNEQFF. CDR3 DNA: TGCAGCGTTGAAGACCCCGTTTACAATGAGCAGTTCTTC.

This rearrangement joins TRBV4-2 to TRBJ1-2; 9 positions match TRBD1. CDR3 length equals 15 residues. V lost 3 bases to trimming and J lost 3 bases; unmatched junction nucleotides: 5. Germline CDR1 and CDR2: LGHNA and YNFKEQ. The CDR3: CASSHRDRDHYGYTF. In DNA form, the CDR3 reads TGTGCCAGCAGCCACCGGGACAGGGATCACTATGGCTACACCTTC.

J is TRBJ1-2 and V is TRBV20-1; no reliable D call. Trimming took 4 bases from V and 13 from J, leaving 13 bases between them. CDR3 size: 10 residues. Germline V lookup: CDR1 DFQATT, CDR2 SNEGSKA (reference sequence). The DNA for the CDR3 is TGCAGTGCTACTCAGGACGGGCGCACCTTC. Translation: CSATQDGRTF.

Written as DNA, the CDR3 is TGTGCCAGCTCCGCGCTCGACGAGCAGTACTTC. Amino acids: CASSALDEQYF. The chain couples TRBV18 to TRBJ2-7; D is uncertain. This CDR3 has 11 amino acids. Per the germline V gene, CDR1 is KGHSH and CDR2 is LQKENI. With 6 bases removed from V and 5 bases from J, the gap between germline ends came to 8 bases.

This chain's CDR3 is CASSHGQGTLLNVSPLHF. The CDR3 bases are TGTGCCAGTAGCCACGGACAGGGGACGCTTCTGAACGTCTCACCCCTCCACTTT. The gene calls are TRBV19 and TRBJ1-6, with 9 positions matching TRBD1. J gave up 10 bases and V 6 bases, and 19 bases lay outside the gene matches. This CDR3 comprises 18 residues. CDR1 is LNHDA and CDR2 is SQIVND in the germline V gene (reference sequence).

The chain couples TRBV19 to TRBJ1-2; D not certain. From germline, CDR1 is LNHDA and CDR2 SQIVND (reference sequence). Trimming removed 3 bases from V and 3 bases from J, with 11 bases in between. This CDR3 has 14 residues. CDR3 protein: CASSISLADYGYTF. CDR3 sequence (DNA): TGTGCCAGTAGTATTTCATTGGCAGACTATGGCTACACCTTC.

This chain joins TRBV7-2 and TRBJ2-2; tentative D call: TRBD1 (6 bases). This CDR3 contains 16 residues. V was cut by 6 bases and J by 1 base, with 15 bases left in between. Germline loops: CDR1 SGHTA, CDR2 FQGNSA. The CDR3 here is CASRFPGTLNTGELFF. CDR3 nucleotide sequence: TGTGCCAGCAGGTTTCCCGGGACACTGAACACCGGGGAGCTGTTTTTT.

J is TRBJ1-4 and V is TRBV4-2; D gene ambiguous. This CDR3 spans 13 amino acids. The germline V gene has CDR1 LGHNA and CDR2 YNFKEQ. V was cut by 1 base and J by 6 bases, with 6 bases left in between. The CDR3 bases are TGTGCCAGCAGCCAAGTGATTCATGAAAAACTGTTTTTT. As protein: CASSQVIHEKLFF.

This chain uses TRBV5-1 with TRBJ2-2, with 10 bases fitting TRBD2. J lost 7 bases, V lost 5 bases, and 8 bases had no gene match. Germline loops: CDR1 SGHRS, CDR2 YFSETQ. The CDR3 is made up of 15 amino acids. CDR3 nucleotides: TGCGCCAGCAGGCGGCTAGCGGGGGAGGACGGGGAGCTGTTTTTT. It encodes CASRRLAGEDGELFF.

This clone has just a few counts. This chain joins TRBV5-1 and TRBJ1-4; D perhaps matches TRBD1 (6 bases). This CDR3 is 15 amino acids long. Trimming pared 4 bases from V and 3 bases from J, leaving 13 bases between. CDR1 is SGHRS and CDR2 is YFSETQ in the germline V gene. This CDR3 reads CASSPVRGSNEKLFF. The CDR3 DNA is TGCGCCAGCAGCCCCGTAAGGGGGTCTAATGAAAAACTGTTTTTT.

This chain uses TRBV2 with TRBJ2-2; possibly TRBD1 or TRBD2 for D (5 bases each). The germline CDR1 and CDR2 sequences are SNHLY and FYNNEI. The germline V and J ends were trimmed by 7 bases and 1 base, with 13 bases remaining between them. CDR3 length: 15 residues. This CDR3 reads CASKRGGMNTGELFF. The DNA for the CDR3 is TGTGCCAGCAAGAGGGGCGGAATGAACACCGGGGAGCTGTTTTTT.

The chain carries TRBV28 and TRBJ1-5; the D is unclear. CDR1 MDHEN and CDR2 SYDVKM come from the germline V gene. The CDR3 consists of 14 residues. V lost 1 base and J lost 5, with 9 bases in between. This CDR3 is CASSLSGNHQPQHF. The DNA of the CDR3 is TGTGCCAGCAGTTTATCGGGGAATCATCAGCCCCAGCATTTT.

V gene TRBV19 combines with J gene TRBJ2-3; weak D call: TRBD2 (6 bases). The V and J ends lost 9 bases and 3 bases respectively, with 16 bases between them. This CDR3 contains 14 residues. Germline CDR1 and CDR2: LNHDA and SQIVND (reference sequence). The CDR3 reads CASHRGGTTDTQYF. The CDR3 nucleotides read TGTGCCAGCCACCGTGGGGGGACGACAGATACGCAGTATTTT.

The gene calls are TRBV7-6 and TRBJ2-1; TRBD1 agrees at 9 bases. CDR1 is SGHVS and CDR2 is FNYEAQ in the germline V gene. CDR3 length: 18 residues. The trim removed 0 bases at V and 7 bases at J, leaving 13 bases unmatched. The chain's CDR3 is CASSLAPDRGTGRNEQFF. The CDR3 DNA is TGTGCCAGCAGCTTAGCCCCGGACAGGGGTACGGGACGAAATGAGCAGTTCTTC. The full variable domain, rest sourced from reference TRBV7-6 and TRBJ2-1, is GAGVSQSPRYKVTKRGQDVALRCDPISGHVSLYWYRQALGQGPEFLTYFNYEAQQDKSGLPNDRFSAERPEGSISTLTIQRTEQRDSAMYRCASSLAPDRGTGRNEQFFGPGTRLTVL.

The CDR3 DNA follows: TGTGCCAGTTATGCGTGGCGCGGGACCGGGGAGCTGTTTTTT. Residues: CASYAWRGTGELFF. The chain combines TRBV19 with TRBJ2-2; possible D gene TRBD2, 5 bases. The CDR3 has 14 amino acids. Germline values: CDR1 LNHDA, CDR2 SQIVND (reference sequence). The V gene lost 8 bases and the J gene lost 5 bases, with 15 bases spanning the gap.

The rearrangement joins TRBV19 to TRBJ1-6; 7 nucleotides agree with TRBD1. The trim removed 6 bases at V and 6 bases at J, leaving 8 bases unmatched. The CDR3 runs 15 residues. The germline V gene encodes CDR1 LNHDA and CDR2 SQIVND (reference sequence). DNA of the CDR3: TGTGCCAGTAGCACCGCGGGACAGACTAATTCACCCCTCCACTTT. Translated: CASSTAGQTNSPLHF.

This chain connects TRBV15 to TRBJ2-7; D is perhaps TRBD2 (5 bases). CDR1 and CDR2 from the germline V gene are LNHNV and YYDKDF (reference sequence). This CDR3 has 14 residues. V lost 0 bases and J lost 5, with 11 bases in between. CDR3 nucleotide sequence: TGTGCCACCAGCAGAGAGGACGAGGGAGACGAGCAGTACTTC. Protein product: CATSREDEGDEQYF.